Listed here are 22 T cell receptor beta chains from one sample, sequenced in a study of identical twins (TCRdb year 2016). Preparation of the library involved 5' RACE. The reads were generated on an Illumina HiSeq 2000. The raw public data were reprocessed by TCRdb itself: fastp quality trimming at Q25, MiXCR clonotype calling, in-frame beta chains only. Rows are unified per CDR3 protein, each entry keeping the most common DNA and genes. The sample has some 300,000 distinct CDR3 sequences on record, over 9% of them singletons. The ten largest account for around 6.9% of the sample. This same sample was also taken into another study, of yellow fever vaccine responses in identical twins.

The source material was CD8+ T cells sorted from blood. These receptors were taken from a woman under 30 in good health.

This clonotype was counted only a few times. V and J are TRBV4-1 and TRBJ2-3; D not resolved. V was cut by 5 bases and J by 4 bases, with 13 bases left in between. CDR1 and CDR2 (germline): MGHRA, YSYEKL. This CDR3 contains 14 residues. The chain's CDR3 is CASSSDPGPDTQYF. CDR3 nucleotide sequence: TGCGCCAGCAGCTCCGACCCAGGACCAGATACGCAGTATTTT.

The V gene is TRBV13, the J gene TRBJ1-1; 7 nucleotides match TRBD1. V dropped 3 bases and J dropped 4; count of bases not matched to a gene: 2. The CDR3 sequence is 13 residues long. Germline V gene lookup returns CDR1 PRHDT and CDR2 FYEKMQ (reference sequence). The CDR3 region has the DNA TGTGCCAGCAGCTTCAGGGGGATCACTGAAGCTTTCTTT. Encoded protein: CASSFRGITEAFF.

The V and J genes are TRBV7-8 and TRBJ2-3, with 9 bases aligning to TRBD2. Germline CDR1 reads SGHVS; CDR2 reads FQNEAQ. The CDR3 is 17 residues long. With V trimmed by 2 bases and J by 1 base, 7 bases remained unmatched. CDR3 sequence reads: CASSLKSQRGGTDTQYF. The CDR3 region has the DNA TGTGCCAGCAGCTTAAAATCCCAGCGGGGGGGCACAGATACGCAGTATTTT.

A few counts support this clonotype. This rearrangement joins TRBV7-6 to TRBJ2-7; 11 bases align to TRBD2. CDR3 length: 13 amino acids. Unmatched junction bases numbered 1, after V lost 5 bases and J lost 4 bases. Germline CDR1 SGHVS, CDR2 FNYEAQ. DNA of the CDR3: TGTGCCAGCAGCCCTAGCGGGGGGTACGAGCAGTACGTC. The encoded protein is CASSPSGGYEQYV.

This rearrangement joins TRBV6-1 to TRBJ2-7; 8 bases are shared with TRBD1. J lost 6 bases, V lost 5 bases, and 15 bases had no gene match. The CDR3 is 16 amino acids. The germline V gene encodes CDR1 MNHNS and CDR2 SASEGT. CDR3 sequence (DNA): TGTGCCAGCAGTCCACACCAACAGACAGGGGATGGCGAGCAGTACGTC. This translates into CASSPHQQTGDGEQYV.

This clonotype appeared many times. The rearrangement links TRBV25-1 to TRBJ2-7, with D possibly TRBD2 on 6 matching bases. V shed 7 bases and J shed 0 bases, with 10 bases lying between them. This CDR3 region has 13 residues. The germline gives CDR1 MGHDK, CDR2 SYGVNS. CDR3 loop: CASISRDSYEQYF. The CDR3 DNA is TGTGCCAGCATCTCGCGGGACTCCTACGAGCAGTACTTC.

This clonotype was seen a handful of times. This chain connects TRBV11-2 to TRBJ1-1, with D maybe TRBD1 (6 bases). The CDR3 runs 15 residues. Trimming cost V 7 bases and J 2 bases, with 17 bases left between them. Germline lookup yields CDR1 SGHAT and CDR2 FQNNGV. CDR3 sequence reads: CASNVPRQVNTEAFF. DNA of the CDR3: TGTGCCAGCAATGTACCGCGACAGGTTAACACTGAAGCTTTCTTT.

There are a few counts of this clonotype. This chain connects TRBV27 to TRBJ2-5; 10 nucleotides agree with TRBD1. The CDR3 runs 15 residues. Germline V gene sequence: CDR1 MNHEY, CDR2 SMNVEV (reference sequence). V gave up 8 bases and J gave up 0 bases; unmatched junction bases: 6. This chain's CDR3 is CASSRDRGYQETQYF. CDR3 DNA: TGTGCCAGCTCCCGGGACAGGGGTTACCAAGAGACCCAGTACTTC.

The rearrangement uses TRBV19 and TRBJ2-1; 7 bases are a match to TRBD2. This CDR3 spans 15 amino acids. Trimming cost V 4 bases and J 4 bases; bases outside gene matches: 7. The germline V gene encodes CDR1 LNHDA and CDR2 SQIVND (reference sequence). In nucleotides, the CDR3 is TGTGCCAGTAGTAGAGCAATCGGGGGGTACAATGAGCAGTTCTTC. This sequence encodes CASSRAIGGYNEQFF. The complete variable domain, with remaining parts taken from reference TRBV19 and TRBJ2-1, reads DGGITQSPKYLFRKEGQNVTLSCEQNLNHDAMYWYRQDPGQGLRLIYYSQIVNDFQKGDIAEGYSVSREKKESFPLTVTSAQKNPTAFYLCASSRAIGGYNEQFFGPGTRLTVL.

V usage is TRBV3-1 and J usage is TRBJ2-4; D is uncertain. The CDR3 runs 15 residues. V was clipped by 0 bases and J by 5 bases, with 11 bases between them. CDR1 is LGHDT, CDR2 YNNKEL, per germline (reference sequence). The CDR3 protein is CASSQDWGAQNIQYF. For the CDR3, the DNA is TGTGCCAGCAGCCAAGATTGGGGTGCCCAAAACATTCAGTACTTC.

V and J are TRBV6-5 and TRBJ2-1, with 9 bases identical to TRBD2. Trimming took 0 bases from V and 4 from J; bases not matched to a gene: 10. CDR3 size: 18 residues. Germline CDR1 is MNHEY and CDR2 is SVGAGI. In nucleotides, the CDR3 is TGTGCCAGCAGTTACTCGATGGTCCGGACTAGCGAGTACAATGAGCAGTTCTTC. Translated: CASSYSMVRTSEYNEQFF.

The table lists this clonotype with a few counts. This chain joins TRBV24-1 and TRBJ2-5; D is perhaps TRBD1 (6 bases). The CDR3 covers 18 residues. The V gene lost 2 bases and the J gene lost 0 bases, with 18 bases spanning the gap. Per germline, CDR1 KGHDR and CDR2 SFDVKD. The CDR3: CATSDSLDRSLYQETQYF. CDR3 in DNA: TGTGCCACCAGTGATTCCCTCGACAGGAGCCTGTACCAAGAGACCCAGTACTTC.

This sequence joins TRBV20-1 and TRBJ2-1, with 12 bases fitting TRBD2. Germline CDR1 is DFQATT and CDR2 is SNEGSKA (reference sequence). CDR3 length: 18 residues. J gave up 4 bases and V 0 bases, and 10 bases lay outside the gene matches. The CDR3 sequence: CSARDASGRALTYNEQFF. The CDR3 bases are TGCAGTGCTAGAGATGCTAGCGGGAGGGCCCTTACATACAATGAGCAGTTCTTC.

In its sample, this clonotype was seen a few times. DNA of the CDR3: TGTGCCAGCAGTTCCATACTAGCGGGAGGGCCGGATGAGCAGTTCTTC. Its translation is CASSSILAGGPDEQFF. This chain links TRBV28 with TRBJ2-1, with 13 positions matching TRBD2. V shed 4 bases, J shed 8 bases, and the junction held 8 bases outside the gene matches. Germline values: CDR1 MDHEN, CDR2 SYDVKM. The CDR3 is 16 amino acids.

J is TRBJ1-5 and V is TRBV12-3 or TRBV12-4; TRBD1 agrees at 7 bases. The CDR3 is 13 residues long. The V gene end was trimmed by 7 bases and the J gene end by 6 bases; junction bases not matched to a gene: 6. The CDR3 here is CASTRDRGQPQHF. The CDR3, as DNA: TGTGCCAGCACCCGGGACAGAGGTCAGCCCCAGCATTTT.

This clonotype was observed a handful of times. The chain's CDR3 is CSAVWGLEETQYF. The CDR3 region has the DNA TGCAGTGCCGTGTGGGGGCTAGAAGAGACCCAGTACTTC. V gene TRBV20-1 combines with J gene TRBJ2-5, with D perhaps TRBD1 (6 bases). V lost 6 bases and J 3 bases, leaving 14 bases between the germline ends. Germline V CDR1 and CDR2: DFQATT, SNEGSKA (reference sequence). The CDR3 extends over 13 amino acids.

The table lists this clonotype with a few counts. This chain joins TRBV6-5 and TRBJ2-1; D is perhaps TRBD1 (5 bases). Per the germline V gene, CDR1 is MNHEY and CDR2 is SVGAGI. The CDR3 is 14 amino acids. Between the trimmed V and J ends, which lost 4 bases and 5 bases, there was a span of 12 bases. The CDR3 protein is CASSSPLGDNEQFF. The DNA for the CDR3 is TGTGCCAGCAGTTCCCCTTTAGGGGACAATGAGCAGTTCTTC.

V and J are TRBV12-3 or TRBV12-4 and TRBJ2-3, with no clear D. Trimming left V 2 bases short and J 9 bases short, with 12 bases between. The CDR3 has 13 amino acids. The CDR3 here is CASSLSPEDTQYF. Written as DNA, the CDR3 is TGTGCCAGCAGTTTATCCCCCGAAGACACGCAGTATTTT.

CDR3 in amino acids: CASRETGAGNQPQHF. The CDR3 DNA reads as TGTGCCAGCAGGGAGACAGGGGCGGGCAATCAGCCCCAGCATTTT. J is TRBJ1-5 and V is TRBV2; 8 bases agree with TRBD1. With V trimmed by 6 bases and J by 2 bases, 6 bases remained unmatched. In germline, CDR1 is SNHLY, CDR2 FYNNEI. There are 15 residues in the CDR3.

In its sample, this clonotype was seen a few times. The CDR3 coding sequence is TGCGCCAGCACTCCACAGGGGGCCTCCACCGGGGAGCTGTTTTTT. Its protein is CASTPQGASTGELFF. This chain uses TRBV10-1 with TRBJ2-2; TRBD1 matches 9 bases. With 7 bases clipped from V and 4 bases from J, the junction kept 7 bases outside the gene matches. The CDR3 sequence is 15 residues long. Germline V gene data show CDR1 as WNHNN and CDR2 as SYGVQD (reference sequence).

Ten or more counts support this clonotype. V usage is TRBV7-3 and J usage is TRBJ2-3, with 12 bases that match TRBD2. The junction had 3 bases not matched to a gene; V was cut back by 2 bases and J by 3 bases. This CDR3 has 16 residues. CDR1 and CDR2 from the germline V gene are SGHTA and FQGTGA. CDR3 amino acids: CASSLSGLAGTDTQYF. The CDR3 nucleotides read TGTGCCAGCAGCTTATCAGGACTAGCGGGAACAGATACGCAGTATTTT.

This clonotype has at least ten counts. This chain links TRBV7-9 with TRBJ2-1, with D tentatively TRBD1 (5 bases). The CDR3 is made up of 14 amino acids. Trimming shortened V by 1 base and J by 6 bases, and 10 bases separated the two germline ends. Germline V gene lookup returns CDR1 SEHNR and CDR2 FQNEAQ (reference sequence). CDR3 residues: CASSLVGASNEQFF. The CDR3 DNA sequence: TGTGCCAGCAGCTTAGTTGGGGCCAGCAATGAGCAGTTCTTC.